This T cell receptor beta chain was documented in a study of cytomegalovirus exposure and HLA in healthy donors. Whole-study context: The approximately 670 first-cohort repertoires and the 110 or so validation repertoires shared the same platform, a later analysis reported.

The V end was cut by 3 bases, the J end by 2 bases, with 13 bases between. Germline values: CDR1 SGDLS, CDR2 YYNGEE. The CDR3 is made up of 15 amino acids. Method: immunoSEQ multiplex PCR; TCRdb's copy keeps in-frame clones and lacks some. The data show 150,000 to 200,000 clones, roughly 86% seen once. The study, taken as a whole, reports: According to the study, 160 or so TCR beta chains were cytomegalovirus-associated.

This clone was seen a single time. Its antigen is undetermined. An approximately 120-subject validation cohort, separate from the approximately 720-subject first cohort, supplied the donors. The sequencing input was PBMCs. The chain uses TRBV9 and TRBJ2-3; possible D gene TRBD2, 5 bases. This receptor was taken from a man aged 18 to 35 in good health and CMV-seropositive. CDR3 nucleotide sequence: TGTGCCAGCAGCGATACTAGTGCCCCCACAGATACGCAGTATTTT. Residues: CASSDTSAPTDTQYF. Full variable domain (rest looked up from reference TRBV9 and TRBJ2-3): DSGVTQTPKHLITATGQRVTLRCSPRSGDLSVYWYQQSLDQGLQFLIQYYNGEERAKGNILERFSAQQFPDLHSELNLSSLELGDSALYFCASSDTSAPTDTQYFGPGTRLTVL.